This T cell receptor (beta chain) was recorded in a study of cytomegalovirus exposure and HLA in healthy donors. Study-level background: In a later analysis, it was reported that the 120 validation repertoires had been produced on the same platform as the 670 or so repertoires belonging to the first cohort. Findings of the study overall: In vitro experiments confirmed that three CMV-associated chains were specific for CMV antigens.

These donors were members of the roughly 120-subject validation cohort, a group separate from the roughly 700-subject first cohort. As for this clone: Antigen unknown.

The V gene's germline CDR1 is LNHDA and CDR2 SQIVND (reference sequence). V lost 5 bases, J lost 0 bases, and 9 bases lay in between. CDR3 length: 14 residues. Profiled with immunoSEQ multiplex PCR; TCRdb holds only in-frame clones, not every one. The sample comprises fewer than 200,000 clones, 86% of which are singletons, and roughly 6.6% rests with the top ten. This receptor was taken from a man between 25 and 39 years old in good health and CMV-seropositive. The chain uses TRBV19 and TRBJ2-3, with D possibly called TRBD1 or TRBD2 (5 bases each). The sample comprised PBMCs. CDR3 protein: CASSSEGSTDTQYF. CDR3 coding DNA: TGTGCCAGTAGTTCCGAGGGGAGCACAGATACGCAGTATTTT. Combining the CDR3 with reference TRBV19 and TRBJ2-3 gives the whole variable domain DGGITQSPKYLFRKEGQNVTLSCEQNLNHDAMYWYRQDPGQGLRLIYYSQIVNDFQKGDIAEGYSVSREKKESFPLTVTSAQKNPTAFYLCASSSEGSTDTQYFGPGTRLTVL.